Listed below are T cell receptor beta chains from one sample, sequenced in a study of beta chain features in type 1 diabetes. TCRdb's table, derived via immunoSEQ multiplex PCR, lists solely in-frame clones and lacks some. The sample yields about 290,000 clones, 8% seen once. Sample: central memory CD4+ T cells from blood. The receptors here all came from a woman under 30 in good health. Each CDR3 is given with its conserved first and last residue. Each record gives: V gene, J gene, CDR3 protein.

TRBV7-3,TRBJ2-1,CASSLDREAREQFF
TRBV2,TRBJ1-2,CASSDSNLGYTF
TRBV6-6,TRBJ2-3,CASSYEGTSQPTQYF
TRBV4-1,TRBJ2-6,CASSQERGSGANVLTF
TRBV18,TRBJ1-1,CASSPRLDRGGNTEAFF
TRBV4-1,TRBJ2-2,CASSHTLTGNTGELFF
TRBV27,TRBJ2-1,CASSSKRYNEQFF
TRBV19,TRBJ2-3,CASSPRWGGRGDTQYF
TRBV6-1,TRBJ2-5,CASMRGAPETQYF
TRBV5-6,TRBJ2-5,CASSPGLAGETQYF
TRBV29-1,TRBJ2-6,CSVWQGSSGANVLTF
TRBV19,TRBJ2-6,CASSIFGARPGANVLTF
TRBV10-3,TRBJ2-7,CAITGNTEQYF
TRBV5-1,TRBJ2-1,CASSWAGEYEQFF
TRBV15,TRBJ2-5,CATSRGQDKTQYF
TRBV28,TRBJ2-2,CASSSGQDYTGELFF
TRBV5-1,TRBJ1-2,CASSLAAQTAGYTF
TRBV6-5,TRBJ2-2,CASSYGARELFF
TRBV6-1,TRBJ1-2,CATHVGRGGYTF
TRBV10-3,TRBJ2-1,CAIGTRDEQFF
TRBV7-2,TRBJ1-1,CASSRQGYTEAFF
TRBV5-8,TRBJ2-1,CASSLGTSSYNEQFF
TRBV18,TRBJ1-2,CASSPPDPYGYTF
TRBV7-2,TRBJ2-3,CASSFGRTGDTQYF
TRBV19,TRBJ1-2,CASSRLLDTATYGYTF
TRBV7-2,TRBJ2-5,CASSANPSGGELQETQYF
TRBV5-4,TRBJ2-7,CASSWGQGTTYEQYF
TRBV28,TRBJ1-2,CAILTGINYGYTF
TRBV19,TRBJ1-1,CASSVGENTEAFF